This TCR beta chain was captured in a study of cytomegalovirus exposure and HLA in healthy donors. Vbeta (60) and Jbeta (13) primers were used in the PCR. Only in-frame clones appear in the TCRdb table, and some are missing; sequencing was by immunoSEQ multiplex PCR. The sample shows about 89,000 clones, around 85% of them seen only once. The CDR3 has 13 residues. V was clipped by 4 bases and J by 9 bases; unmatched bases: 5. Germline lookup yields CDR1 LNHDA and CDR2 SQIVND (reference sequence). Points from the study as a whole: Researchers catalogued about 150 TCR beta chains as cytomegalovirus-associated. The productive fraction for most TCR beta V segments was about 90% or about 30% in an earlier analysis.

In this sample, this clone turned up a few times. The antigen is unknown. The sequenced sample was PBMCs. The V call is TRBV19, the J call TRBJ1-5, with TRBD1 identical over 8 bases. This TCR was sampled from a middle-aged man in good health and CMV-seropositive. In nucleotides, the CDR3 is TGTGCCAGTAGTAAATTCGGGACAGGGCCCCAGCATTTT. Its protein product is CASSKFGTGPQHF.